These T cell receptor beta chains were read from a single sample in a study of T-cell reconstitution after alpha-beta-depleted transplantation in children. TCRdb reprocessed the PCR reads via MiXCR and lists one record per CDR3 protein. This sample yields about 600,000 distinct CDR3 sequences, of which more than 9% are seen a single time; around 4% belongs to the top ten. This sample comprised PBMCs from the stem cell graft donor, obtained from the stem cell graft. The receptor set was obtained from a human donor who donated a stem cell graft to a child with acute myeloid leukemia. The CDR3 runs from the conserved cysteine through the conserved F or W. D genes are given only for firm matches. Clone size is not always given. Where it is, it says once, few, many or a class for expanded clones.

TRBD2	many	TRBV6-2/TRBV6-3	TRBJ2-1	CASSYSYLAGGYNEQFF	TGTGCCAGCAGTTACTCGTACCTAGCGGGAGGGTACAATGAGCAGTTCTTC
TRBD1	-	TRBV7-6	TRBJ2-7	CASSPRDRGHEQYF	TGTGCCAGCAGCCCTAGGGACAGGGGCCACGAGCAGTACTTC
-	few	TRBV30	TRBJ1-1	CALKGQNEAFF	TGTGCCTTGAAAGGACAGAATGAAGCTTTCTTT
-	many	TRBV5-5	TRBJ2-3	CASSLAPRDTQYF	TGTGCCAGCAGCTTGGCCCCGAGGGATACGCAGTATTTT
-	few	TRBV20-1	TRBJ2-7	CSASVPRTGSYEQYF	TGCAGTGCTAGTGTCCCTCGAACAGGTTCCTACGAGCAGTACTTC
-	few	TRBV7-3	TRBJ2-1	CASSLDSGNEQFF	TGTGCCAGCAGCTTGGATAGCGGAAATGAGCAGTTCTTC
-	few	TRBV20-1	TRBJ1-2	CSASPDYTF	TGCAGTGCTAGTCCGGACTACACCTTC
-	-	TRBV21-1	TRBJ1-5	CASSKEEYQGNQPQHF	TGTGCCAGCAGCAAAGAGGAATATCAGGGCAATCAGCCCCAGCATTTT
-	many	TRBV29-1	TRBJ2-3	CSATRGDTQYF	TGCAGCGCCACCAGGGGAGATACGCAGTATTTT
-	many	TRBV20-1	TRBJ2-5	CSATTNSLVGETQYF	TGCAGTGCTACCACCAACTCGCTAGTTGGGGAGACCCAGTACTTC
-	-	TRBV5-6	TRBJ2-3	CASSLNGFRTDTQYF	TGTGCCAGCAGCTTGAATGGGTTTAGGACAGATACGCAGTATTTT
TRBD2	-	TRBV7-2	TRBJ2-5	CASSLEVGGAVGTQYF	TGTGCCAGCAGCTTAGAAGTCGGGGGGGCCGTCGGGACCCAGTACTTC
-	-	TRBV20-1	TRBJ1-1	CSAAPPYSGTYSQPGRVAFF	TGCAGTGCTGCCCCACCCTACTCTGGAACCTATTCCCAGCCCGGCCGGGTAGCTTTCTTT
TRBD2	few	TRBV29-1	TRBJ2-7	CSASPGGSGEQYF	TGCAGCGCCTCTCCGGGGGGGAGCGGCGAGCAGTACTTC
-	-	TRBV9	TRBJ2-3	CASSVVGEPPDTQYF	TGTGCCAGCAGCGTAGTGGGAGAACCACCAGATACGCAGTATTTT
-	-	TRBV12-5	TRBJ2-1	CASGLGGKGYNEQFF	TGTGCTAGTGGTTTAGGCGGGAAGGGCTACAATGAGCAGTTCTTC
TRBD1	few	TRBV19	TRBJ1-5	CASNGQGAFNQPQHF	TGTGCCAGTAACGGACAGGGGGCTTTCAATCAGCCCCAGCATTTT
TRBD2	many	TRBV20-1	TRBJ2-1	CSAKTSGGIGEQFF	TGCAGTGCCAAGACTAGCGGGGGGATCGGCGAGCAGTTCTTC
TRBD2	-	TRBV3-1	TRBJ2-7	CASSLTGTSLSYEQYF	TGTGCCAGCAGTCTTACCGGGACTAGCCTTTCCTACGAGCAGTACTTC
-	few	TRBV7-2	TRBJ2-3	CASSPMLTLLVPDTQYF	TGTGCCAGCAGTCCCATGTTGACCTTACTAGTGCCAGATACGCAGTATTTT
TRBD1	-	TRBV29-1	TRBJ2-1	CSVTNRDRRYNEQFF	TGCAGCGTCACTAACCGGGACAGGCGATACAATGAGCAGTTCTTC
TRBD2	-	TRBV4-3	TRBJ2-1	CASSHYLAGSSYNEQFF	TGCGCCAGCAGCCACTACTTAGCGGGGAGCTCCTACAATGAGCAGTTCTTC
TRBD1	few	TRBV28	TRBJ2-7	CASSSSGQGSYEQYF	TGTGCCAGCAGTTCCTCGGGACAGGGATCCTACGAGCAGTACTTC
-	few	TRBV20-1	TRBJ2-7	CSARGDNYEQYF	TGCAGTGCTAGAGGGGACAACTACGAGCAGTACTTC
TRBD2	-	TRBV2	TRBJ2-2	CASSGQQGSRTSGRTNTGELFF	TGTGCCAGCAGTGGACAGCAGGGGAGCAGGACTAGCGGGAGGACGAACACCGGGGAGCTGTTTTTT
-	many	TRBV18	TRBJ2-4	CASSLAVGDIQYF	TGTGCCAGCTCACTGGCCGTTGGAGACATTCAGTACTTC
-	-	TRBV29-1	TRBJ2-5	CSVDRGPETQYF	TGCAGCGTTGATCGGGGGCCCGAGACCCAGTACTTC
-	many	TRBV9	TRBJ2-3	CASSVVGTDTQYF	TGTGCCAGCAGCGTAGTGGGCACAGATACGCAGTATTTT
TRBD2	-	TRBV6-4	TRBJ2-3	CASSETSGMTQYF	TGTGCCAGCAGTGAAACTAGCGGGATGACGCAGTATTTT
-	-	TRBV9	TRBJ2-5	CASSPHQGETQYF	TGTGCCAGCAGCCCTCATCAGGGGGAGACCCAGTACTTC
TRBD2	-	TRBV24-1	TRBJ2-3	CATGSTSGGTDTQYF	TGTGCCACCGGATCGACTAGCGGGGGCACAGATACGCAGTATTTT
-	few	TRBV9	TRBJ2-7	CASSVSGTSTYEQYF	TGTGCCAGCAGCGTTTCCGGGACTTCGACCTACGAGCAGTACTTC
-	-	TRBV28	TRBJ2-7	CASTPPRARDAYEQYF	TGTGCCAGCACCCCTCCTCGGGCAAGAGATGCCTACGAGCAGTACTTC
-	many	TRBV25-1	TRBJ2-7	CASSELGPSYEQYF	TGTGCCAGCAGTGAATTAGGGCCCTCCTACGAGCAGTACTTC
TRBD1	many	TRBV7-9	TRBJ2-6	CASSLGQGTSGANVLTF	TGTGCCAGCAGCTTGGGACAGGGAACCTCTGGGGCCAACGTCCTGACTTTC
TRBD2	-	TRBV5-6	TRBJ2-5	CASSSTEASGSDPQGTQYF	TGTGCCAGCAGCTCGACGGAGGCTAGCGGGAGTGATCCCCAAGGGACCCAGTACTTC
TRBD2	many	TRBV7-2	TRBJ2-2	CASSSRLAGTTGELFF	TGTGCCAGCAGCTCAAGACTAGCGGGAACTACCGGGGAGCTGTTTTTT
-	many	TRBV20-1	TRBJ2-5	CSARGSGHGPGTQYF	TGCAGTGCTAGAGGCTCGGGACACGGACCGGGGACCCAGTACTTC
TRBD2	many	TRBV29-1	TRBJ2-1	CSVCWLAGTSIYNEQFF	TGCAGCGTCTGTTGGCTAGCCGGGACTAGCATCTACAATGAGCAGTTCTTC
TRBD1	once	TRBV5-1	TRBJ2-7	CASSQLTGANYEQYF	TGCGCCAGCAGCCAACTGACAGGGGCAAACTACGAGCAGTACTTC
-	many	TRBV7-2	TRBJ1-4	CASSLQGAKLFF	TGTGCCAGCAGCTTACAGGGAGCCAAACTGTTTTTT
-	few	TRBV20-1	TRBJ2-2	CSARDPTRGVGELFF	TGCAGTGCTAGAGATCCTACGAGGGGGGTCGGGGAGCTGTTTTTT
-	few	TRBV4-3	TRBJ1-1	CASSQDGGEDTEAFF	TGCGCCAGCAGCCAAGATGGGGGTGAGGACACTGAAGCTTTCTTT